Listed below are T cell receptor beta chains from one sample, sequenced in a study of blood T cell repertoires in COVID-19. Here immunoSEQ multiplex PCR was the method, and the copy in TCRdb shows in-frame clones only, minus some. The profile shows about 180,000 clones, more than 80% of them singletons. Source material: PBMCs or T cells enriched from blood (not recorded which). These receptors were collected from a man in his forties or fifties who had recovered from COVID-19. The CDR3 runs from the conserved cysteine through the conserved F or W. The order of the fields is D gene, V gene, clone size, J gene, CDR3 protein, CDR3 DNA. A D gene is named only where the DNA matches it firmly. Not all rows give a size; the values are once, few, many and, for expanded clones, a class.

D gene: TRBD2; V gene: TRBV30; clone size: once; J gene: TRBJ2-7; CDR3 protein: CAWIPTSGSYEQYF; CDR3 DNA: TGTGCCTGGATCCCGACTAGCGGTAGCTACGAGCAGTACTTC
D gene: TRBD1; V gene: TRBV28; clone size: NA; J gene: TRBJ1-3; CDR3 protein: CASSPIGQGSNTIYF; CDR3 DNA: TGTGCCAGCAGTCCCATAGGACAGGGGTCAAACACCATATATTTT
D gene: TRBD1; V gene: TRBV28; clone size: NA; J gene: TRBJ1-1; CDR3 protein: CASPAPTGAEAFF; CDR3 DNA: TGTGCCAGCCCCGCACCGACAGGGGCAGAAGCTTTCTTT
D gene: NA; V gene: TRBV30; clone size: few; J gene: TRBJ1-1; CDR3 protein: CAWSVRGGTEAFF; CDR3 DNA: TGTGCCTGGAGTGTAAGGGGGGGAACTGAAGCTTTCTTT
D gene: TRBD1; V gene: TRBV9; clone size: NA; J gene: TRBJ2-7; CDR3 protein: CASSPRQGVYEQYF; CDR3 DNA: TGTGCCAGCAGCCCCCGACAGGGCGTCTACGAGCAGTACTTC
D gene: TRBD2; V gene: TRBV7-9; clone size: NA; J gene: TRBJ2-6; CDR3 protein: CASSLAGGRGSGANVLTF; CDR3 DNA: TGTGCCAGCAGCTTAGCCGGGGGGAGGGGCTCTGGGGCCAACGTCCTGACTTTC
D gene: TRBD1; V gene: TRBV28; clone size: NA; J gene: TRBJ2-7; CDR3 protein: CASSVGQGMTYEQYF; CDR3 DNA: TGTGCCAGCAGTGTCGGACAGGGGATGACCTACGAGCAGTACTTC
D gene: NA; V gene: TRBV30; clone size: few; J gene: TRBJ1-2; CDR3 protein: CAWSWQGYGYTF; CDR3 DNA: TGTGCCTGGAGTTGGCAGGGCTATGGCTACACCTTC
D gene: NA; V gene: TRBV5-8; clone size: NA; J gene: TRBJ1-2; CDR3 protein: CASSLNHGYTF; CDR3 DNA: TGTGCCAGCAGCCTAAACCATGGCTACACCTTC
D gene: NA; V gene: TRBV4-1; clone size: NA; J gene: TRBJ1-1; CDR3 protein: CASSPTSGGNTEAFF; CDR3 DNA: TGCGCCAGCAGCCCCACGTCGGGGGGGAACACTGAAGCTTTCTTT
D gene: TRBD1; V gene: TRBV19; clone size: NA; J gene: TRBJ1-2; CDR3 protein: CASSTRTGGIGYTF; CDR3 DNA: TGTGCCAGTAGTACACGGACAGGGGGCATCGGCTACACCTTC
D gene: TRBD1; V gene: TRBV28; clone size: NA; J gene: TRBJ2-1; CDR3 protein: CASTLGQPHNEQFF; CDR3 DNA: TGTGCCAGCACCCTGGGACAGCCTCACAATGAGCAGTTCTTC
D gene: NA; V gene: TRBV29-1; clone size: NA; J gene: TRBJ1-2; CDR3 protein: CSVDEQLYGYTF; CDR3 DNA: TGCAGCGTTGATGAACAGCTCTATGGCTACACCTTC
D gene: TRBD2; V gene: TRBV7-3; clone size: NA; J gene: TRBJ2-1; CDR3 protein: CASSPAGQEQFF; CDR3 DNA: TGTGCCAGCAGCCCAGCGGGGCAGGAGCAGTTCTTC
D gene: NA; V gene: TRBV3-1/TRBV3-2; clone size: NA; J gene: TRBJ2-7; CDR3 protein: CASSQDNEQYF; CDR3 DNA: TGTGCCAGCAGCCAAGATAACGAGCAGTACTTC
D gene: TRBD1; V gene: TRBV5-4; clone size: NA; J gene: TRBJ2-7; CDR3 protein: CASSRGQDLAYEQYF; CDR3 DNA: TGTGCCAGCAGCCGCGGACAGGACCTCGCCTACGAGCAGTACTTC
D gene: NA; V gene: TRBV6-5; clone size: once; J gene: TRBJ1-2; CDR3 protein: CASSYSGGHGYTF; CDR3 DNA: TGTGCCAGCAGTTACTCGGGGGGACATGGCTACACCTTC
D gene: TRBD2; V gene: TRBV4-2; clone size: NA; J gene: TRBJ2-1; CDR3 protein: CASSQVERGNNEQFF; CDR3 DNA: TGTGCCAGCAGCCAAGTGGAGCGGGGGAACAATGAGCAGTTCTTC
D gene: NA; V gene: TRBV5-1; clone size: few; J gene: TRBJ2-3; CDR3 protein: CASIPNLSTDTQYF; CDR3 DNA: TGCGCCAGCATCCCTAACTTGAGCACAGATACGCAGTATTTT
D gene: TRBD1; V gene: TRBV6-5; clone size: once; J gene: TRBJ1-6; CDR3 protein: CASNLPGTGGSPLHF; CDR3 DNA: TGTGCCAGCAATCTACCCGGGACAGGGGGATCACCCCTCCACTTT
D gene: NA; V gene: TRBV12-3/TRBV12-4; clone size: NA; J gene: TRBJ1-1; CDR3 protein: CASSPRRSAFF; CDR3 DNA: TGTGCCAGCAGTCCCCGGAGGTCAGCTTTCTTT
D gene: NA; V gene: TRBV4-1; clone size: NA; J gene: TRBJ1-1; CDR3 protein: CASSLTPNTEAFF; CDR3 DNA: TGCGCCAGCAGCCTGACACCGAACACTGAAGCTTTCTTT
D gene: NA; V gene: TRBV7-9; clone size: once; J gene: TRBJ1-4; CDR3 protein: CASSLQGLATNEKLFF; CDR3 DNA: TGTGCCAGCAGCTTACAGGGGCTTGCAACTAATGAAAAACTGTTTTTT
D gene: TRBD1; V gene: TRBV2; clone size: NA; J gene: TRBJ1-1; CDR3 protein: CASTGTGVANTEAFF; CDR3 DNA: TGTGCCAGCACTGGGACAGGGGTTGCGAACACTGAAGCTTTCTTT
D gene: NA; V gene: TRBV9; clone size: NA; J gene: TRBJ2-1; CDR3 protein: CASSVLDSSYNEQFF; CDR3 DNA: TGTGCCAGCAGCGTTTTAGACAGCTCCTACAATGAGCAGTTCTTC
D gene: NA; V gene: TRBV6-5; clone size: NA; J gene: TRBJ1-2; CDR3 protein: CASRQGGDYGYTF; CDR3 DNA: TGTGCCAGCAGACAGGGTGGGGACTATGGCTACACCTTC
D gene: NA; V gene: TRBV9; clone size: NA; J gene: TRBJ1-5; CDR3 protein: CASSVSDSGQPQHF; CDR3 DNA: TGTGCCAGCAGCGTATCGGACAGCGGTCAGCCCCAGCATTTT